A selection of T cell receptor beta chains follows, all from one sample in a study of shared clonotypes between healthy human individuals. Here immunoSEQ multiplex PCR was the method, and the copy in TCRdb shows in-frame clones only, minus some. The profile shows about 1,800,000 clones, about 95% of them singletons. The sequenced sample consisted of naive CD8+ T cells sorted from blood. The receptors were sampled from a man aged 18-30 years in good health. Each CDR3 is given with its conserved first and last residue. Fields, in order: V gene, clone size, D gene, J gene, CDR3 protein, CDR3 DNA. The D gene is left open where the match is weak. The size entry is marked missing in some rows and otherwise reads once, few, many or a size class.

TRBV4-1	NA	NA	TRBJ2-4	CASSGTWGLAKNIQYF	TGCGCCAGCAGCGGAACGTGGGGGCTAGCCAAAAACATTCAGTACTTC
TRBV28	NA	NA	TRBJ2-7	CASSLGRLAYEQYF	TGTGCCAGCAGTTTGGGCAGGTTAGCCTACGAGCAGTACTTC
TRBV7-9	NA	TRBD2	TRBJ2-2	CASTSSIQREWVHTGELFF	TGTGCCAGCACCTCGTCCATCCAGCGGGAGTGGGTGCACACCGGGGAGCTGTTTTTT
TRBV6-5	NA	NA	TRBJ1-2	CASSYSQGSNYGYTF	TGTGCCAGCAGTTACTCCCAGGGCTCTAACTATGGCTACACCTTC
TRBV7-6	NA	NA	TRBJ2-7	CASSLLGFGSSYEQYF	TGTGCCAGCAGCTTATTGGGATTTGGGAGCTCCTACGAGCAGTACTTC
TRBV2	NA	NA	TRBJ1-1	CASRSNTEAFF	TGTGCCAGCAGATCGAACACTGAAGCTTTCTTT
TRBV27	NA	NA	TRBJ1-1	CASSFDRGGTEAFF	TGTGCCAGCAGTTTTGACAGAGGAGGAACTGAAGCTTTCTTT
TRBV9	NA	TRBD2	TRBJ2-1	CASSGPTSGVGNEQFF	TGTGCCAGCAGCGGTCCTACTAGCGGGGTTGGCAATGAGCAGTTCTTC
TRBV30	NA	TRBD2	TRBJ2-7	CAWSVSSGNYEQYF	TGTGCCTGGAGTGTAAGTAGCGGGAATTACGAGCAGTACTTC
TRBV9	once	TRBD2	TRBJ2-7	CASNRGTSEDYEQYF	TGTGCCAGCAACCGAGGGACTAGCGAAGACTACGAGCAGTACTTC
TRBV5-1	NA	NA	TRBJ2-7	CASSLSRVSYEQYF	TGCGCCAGCAGCTTGTCCAGGGTCTCCTACGAGCAGTACTTC
TRBV30	NA	TRBD1	TRBJ1-2	CAWSVTGSAGYTF	TGTGCCTGGAGTGTGACAGGGTCCGCCGGCTACACCTTC
TRBV13	NA	TRBD2	TRBJ2-7	CASSSSLRAGGGNYEQYF	TGTGCCAGCAGCTCCTCACTACGGGCAGGCGGGGGTAACTACGAGCAGTACTTC
TRBV2	once	NA	TRBJ2-3	CALADTQYF	TGTGCCCTTGCAGATACGCAGTATTTT
TRBV27	NA	NA	TRBJ1-1	CASSLGALNTEAFF	TGTGCCAGCAGTTTAGGGGCCCTAAACACTGAAGCTTTCTTT
TRBV27	NA	TRBD1	TRBJ2-7	CASSSIGTASYEQYF	TGTGCCAGCAGTTCTATCGGGACAGCATCCTACGAGCAGTACTTC